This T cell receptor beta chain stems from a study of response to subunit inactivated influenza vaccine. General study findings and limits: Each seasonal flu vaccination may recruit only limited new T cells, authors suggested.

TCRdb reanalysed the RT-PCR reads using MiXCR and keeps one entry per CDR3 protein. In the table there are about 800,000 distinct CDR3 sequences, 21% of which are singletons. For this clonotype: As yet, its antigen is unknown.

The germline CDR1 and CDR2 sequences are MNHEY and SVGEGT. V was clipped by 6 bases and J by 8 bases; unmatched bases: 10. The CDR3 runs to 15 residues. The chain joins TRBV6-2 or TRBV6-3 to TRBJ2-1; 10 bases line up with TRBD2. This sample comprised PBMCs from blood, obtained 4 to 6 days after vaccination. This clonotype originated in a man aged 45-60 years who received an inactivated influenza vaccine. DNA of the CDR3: TGTGCCAGCAGCCCAGCGGGGGGGCCCGTCGATGAGCAGTTCTTC. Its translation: CASSPAGGPVDEQFF.